The clone carrying this T cell receptor beta chain has a count of ten or more. The antigen is undetermined. The ends lost 0 bases at V and 5 bases at J; junction bases unmatched: 6. The CDR3 extends over 16 amino acids. Germline CDR1 is LGHNA and CDR2 is YSLEER. The entry originates in a study of T cell responses to AZD1222 COVID-19 vaccine. Here immunoSEQ multiplex PCR was the method, and the copy in TCRdb shows in-frame clones only, minus some. The repertoire includes about 140,000 clones, less than 95% of them detected once, and over 1.3% sits in the top ten. Study-level points and caveats: Distributed over spike, vaccine-associated CD4 TCRs predominated at 160-218 and 743-854. Reports say nearly half of spike-specific TCRs go after unmutated variant regions. Clonal diversity was possibly underestimated, and the donors were mostly white British, with more females.

The sample in question was peripheral blood, obtained on day 0 of AZD1222 vaccination. This TCR was sampled from an adult in good health. V usage is TRBV4-3 and J usage is TRBJ2-1, with 8 nucleotides matching TRBD1. The CDR3 region is CASSQDQGALDNEQFF. CDR3 nucleotide sequence: TGCGCCAGCAGCCAAGACCAGGGGGCTCTGGACAATGAGCAGTTCTTC.